This T cell receptor (beta chain) was obtained from a study of CD8 T cells in Susac syndrome. CDR1 is PRHDT and CDR2 is FYEKMQ in the germline V gene (reference sequence). The CDR3 has 15 residues. Trimming took 5 bases from V and 7 from J; bases not matched to a gene: 11. An input of about 0.45 to 1 ug of RNA was subjected to reverse transcription using random hexamers. TCRdb reprocessed the immunoSEQ multiplex PCR reads with MiXCR, giving one entry per CDR3 protein. The table lists 250,000 to 300,000 distinct CDR3 sequences, roughly 90% of them singletons, with 0.18% in the top ten. Sequencing input: CD8+ T cells from PBMCs. The chain links TRBV13 to TRBJ2-5; 9 bases agree with TRBD1. The sequence was obtained from a human donor with multiple sclerosis. The DNA of the CDR3 is TGTGCCAGCAGCCCCCGGGACAGGGAGCCTGGGACCCAGTACTTC. Translation: CASSPRDREPGTQYF.